In its sample, the clone carrying this T cell receptor (beta chain) was seen a few times. Germline V gives CDR1 SEHNR, CDR2 FQNEAQ (reference sequence). The CDR3 spans 18 residues. With 5 bases clipped from V and 7 bases from J, the junction kept 17 bases outside the gene matches. The data derive from a study of blood T cell repertoires in COVID-19. Sequencing was performed with immunoSEQ multiplex PCR; in TCRdb, only in-frame clones are kept and a portion is missing. The repertoire consists of 150,000 to 200,000 clones, with approximately 81% occurring once and the leading ten covering about 5.6%. V gene TRBV7-9 combines with J gene TRBJ2-2, with 9 bases fitting TRBD2. This TCR was sampled from a woman aged 50 to 65 with COVID-19, enrolled during active disease. Input material: peripheral blood. CDR3 nucleotides: TGTGCCAGCAGCCCCCCCCGAGGTGCGGGGGGGCATGACGGGGAGCTGTTTTTT. It codes for CASSPPRGAGGHDGELFF.